A selection of T cell receptor beta chains follows, all from one sample in a study of T cells after yellow fever vaccination. TCRdb re-analysed the 5' RACE reads in MiXCR, keeping a single row per CDR3 protein. The profile shows 500,000 to 550,000 distinct CDR3 sequences, about a fifth of them singletons. Material: PBMCs, obtained approximately 20 days after the first yellow fever vaccination. All receptors come from a man aged 18 to 30 who received the YFV17D yellow fever vaccine. The CDR3 runs from the conserved cysteine through the conserved F or W. D genes are given only for firm matches. Rows may omit the clone size; those that give it use once, few, many or a size class.

D gene	clone size	V gene	J gene	CDR3 protein	CDR3 DNA
TRBD1	many	TRBV5-1	TRBJ1-3	CASSLDRTGNTIYF	TGCGCCAGCAGCCTGGACAGGACTGGAAACACCATATATTTT
TRBD2	-	TRBV24-1	TRBJ2-1	CATSAPGTINEQFF	TGTGCCACCAGTGCCCCCGGGACTATCAATGAGCAGTTCTTC
TRBD1	few	TRBV5-1	TRBJ1-2	CASSSGTGGNYGYTF	TGCGCCAGCAGCTCAGGGACAGGGGGCAACTATGGCTACACCTTC
-	-	TRBV3-1	TRBJ2-2	CASSHNRLTGELFF	TGTGCCAGCAGCCATAACCGTCTCACCGGGGAGCTGTTTTTT
-	few	TRBV7-7	TRBJ2-3	CASSLGTGLDTQYF	TGTGCTAGCAGCCTAGGTACAGGGCTTGATACGCAGTATTTT
-	-	TRBV7-2	TRBJ1-4	CASSLNGFHNEKLFF	TGTGCCAGCAGCTTAAACGGCTTCCATAATGAAAAACTGTTTTTT
TRBD1	-	TRBV15	TRBJ1-5	CATSARTGLQQWSNQPQHF	TGTGCCACCAGCGCAAGGACAGGGTTGCAGCAGTGGAGCAATCAGCCCCAGCATTTT
TRBD1	few	TRBV20-1	TRBJ2-7	CSATGTGGYTYEQYF	TGCAGTGCTACAGGAACAGGGGGCTACACCTACGAGCAGTACTTC
-	-	TRBV9	TRBJ1-4	CASSVTPNGGGEKLFF	TGTGCCAGCAGCGTAACCCCAAATGGGGGAGGTGAAAAACTGTTTTTT
-	few	TRBV27	TRBJ2-7	CASSTSSYEQYF	TGTGCCAGCAGTACGAGCTCCTACGAGCAGTACTTC
-	-	TRBV12-3/TRBV12-4	TRBJ2-3	CASSFQLVLADTQYF	TGTGCCAGCAGTTTTCAGCTGGTACTGGCAGATACGCAGTATTTT
-	few	TRBV19	TRBJ1-3	CATSTTPGAGNTIYF	TGTGCCACCTCTACGACCCCGGGCGCTGGAAACACCATATATTTT
TRBD2	few	TRBV7-8	TRBJ2-5	CASSLAYASGGARETQYF	TGTGCCAGCAGCTTAGCCTACGCTAGCGGGGGGGCCCGGGAGACCCAGTACTTC
-	-	TRBV7-9	TRBJ2-2	CASSVGQNTGELFF	TGTGCCAGCAGCGTCGGGCAGAACACCGGGGAGCTGTTTTTT
-	-	TRBV5-5	TRBJ1-3	CASSLTGYRNTIYF	TGTGCCAGCAGCTTGACAGGTTACCGAAACACCATATATTTT
-	-	TRBV20-1	TRBJ2-6	CSALADHSGANVLTF	TGCAGTGCTTTGGCGGACCACTCTGGGGCCAACGTCCTGACTTTC
TRBD2	-	TRBV4-1	TRBJ2-7	CASSQEWSGGFYEQYF	TGCGCCAGCAGCCAAGAGTGGAGCGGGGGGTTCTACGAGCAGTACTTC
TRBD2	many	TRBV4-3	TRBJ2-7	CASSQEGLAPEQYF	TGCGCCAGCAGCCAAGAGGGACTAGCCCCCGAGCAGTACTTC
-	few	TRBV4-1	TRBJ2-2	CASSQETGVNTGELFF	TGCGCCAGCAGCCAAGAAACGGGGGTGAACACCGGGGAGCTGTTTTTT
TRBD2	-	TRBV3-1	TRBJ2-3	CASSQASGGADTQYF	TGTGCCAGCAGCCAAGCTAGCGGGGGGGCAGATACGCAGTATTTT
-	once	TRBV24-1	TRBJ1-6	CAPKQPYNSPLHF	TGTGCCCCCAAGCAGCCCTATAATTCACCCCTCCACTTT
-	-	TRBV20-1	TRBJ2-7	CSASGGSRSSSYEQYF	TGCAGTGCTAGTGGTGGCAGCAGGTCTTCCTCCTACGAGCAGTACTTC
TRBD1	few	TRBV7-8	TRBJ1-1	CASSPNRRQGNTEAFF	TGTGCCAGCAGCCCGAACCGTCGACAGGGAAACACTGAAGCTTTCTTT
-	-	TRBV4-3	TRBJ1-1	CASSQVPGGDTEAFF	TGCGCCAGCAGCCAGGTCCCGGGGGGGGACACTGAAGCTTTCTTT
TRBD2	-	TRBV24-1	TRBJ2-3	CATSDFGLAGSGTDTQYF	TGTGCCACCAGTGACTTCGGACTAGCGGGCAGTGGGACAGATACGCAGTATTTT
-	few	TRBV27	TRBJ2-5	CASRGLAQETQYF	TGTGCCAGCAGAGGACTGGCACAAGAGACCCAGTACTTC
TRBD2	few	TRBV11-2	TRBJ2-1	CASSISGVGEQFF	TGTGCCAGCAGCATTAGCGGGGTCGGTGAGCAGTTCTTC
-	-	TRBV5-5	TRBJ1-5	CASSFTGTTNQPQHF	TGTGCCAGCAGCTTTACGGGGACGACGAATCAGCCCCAGCATTTT
-	few	TRBV3-1	TRBJ2-5	CASSQAGTQETQYF	TGTGCCAGCAGCCAAGCGGGCACCCAAGAGACCCAGTACTTC
TRBD2	-	TRBV12-3/TRBV12-4	TRBJ2-3	CASSLPDSGGTDTQYF	TGTGCCAGCAGTTTACCGGATAGCGGGGGCACAGATACGCAGTATTTT
TRBD2	-	TRBV9	TRBJ2-4	CASSVVASGGPGNIQYF	TGTGCCAGCAGCGTAGTAGCTAGCGGGGGGCCGGGAAACATTCAGTACTTC
-	-	TRBV2	TRBJ2-7	CASSRGRGSHIWVYF	TGTGCCAGCAGCCGCGGTCGGGGTTCTCATATTTGGGTTTACTTC
TRBD1	few	TRBV7-4	TRBJ2-2	CASSLKIEDRAPGELFF	TGTGCCAGCAGCTTAAAGATCGAGGACAGGGCCCCCGGGGAGCTGTTTTTT
TRBD2	-	TRBV6-1	TRBJ2-1	CASSETLAGYNEQFF	TGTGCCAGCAGTGAAACACTAGCGGGCTACAATGAGCAGTTCTTC
TRBD1	many	TRBV7-9	TRBJ2-5	CASSLAGGSGETQYF	TGTGCCAGCAGCTTAGCAGGGGGCTCGGGAGAGACCCAGTACTTC
-	-	TRBV4-1	TRBJ1-1	CASSQGPMGAFF	TGCGCCAGCAGCCAAGGGCCTATGGGAGCTTTCTTT
-	many	TRBV29-1	TRBJ2-7	CSVGNTYEQYF	TGCAGCGTGGGGAACACCTACGAGCAGTACTTC
TRBD2	-	TRBV3-1	TRBJ2-1	CASSQDLASGDYEQFF	TGTGCCAGCAGCCAAGACCTCGCCAGCGGGGACTATGAGCAGTTCTTC
-	-	TRBV6-2/TRBV6-3	TRBJ2-4	CASSYSLAGKNIQYF	TGTGCCAGCAGTTACTCGCTAGCCGGGAAAAACATTCAGTACTTC
TRBD1	few	TRBV29-1	TRBJ1-1	CSVDRGRGGTEAFF	TGCAGCGTTGATCGAGGCAGGGGGGGAACTGAAGCTTTCTTT
-	few	TRBV12-3/TRBV12-4	TRBJ2-3	CASRQTKDRVTDTQYF	TGTGCCAGCAGACAAACCAAGGACCGTGTGACAGATACGCAGTATTTT
-	few	TRBV28	TRBJ2-5	CASSLLVGAETQYF	TGTGCCAGCAGTTTACTTGTGGGGGCGGAGACCCAGTACTTC
-	-	TRBV4-1	TRBJ2-7	CASSVQGAYEQYF	TGCGCCAGCAGCGTTCAGGGTGCCTACGAGCAGTACTTC
-	-	TRBV7-2	TRBJ2-3	CASSWYPGSRSNTQYF	TGTGCCAGCAGCTGGTATCCAGGGTCTCGATCAAATACGCAGTATTTT
TRBD1	-	TRBV5-1	TRBJ2-3	CASKLLQGRGHTQYF	TGCGCCAGCAAGCTGTTACAGGGGCGCGGACATACGCAGTATTTT
-	few	TRBV20-1	TRBJ2-3	CSAMAGTDTQYF	TGCAGTGCTATGGCAGGGACAGATACGCAGTATTTT
-	few	TRBV11-2	TRBJ1-1	CAAREIGGRITEAFF	TGTGCCGCACGCGAAATAGGGGGGCGCATAACTGAAGCTTTCTTT
TRBD1	-	TRBV19	TRBJ1-2	CASTEDRIGVYGYTF	TGTGCCAGTACCGAGGACAGGATTGGTGTGTATGGCTACACCTTC
TRBD2	-	TRBV11-2	TRBJ2-7	CASSLETSGGANAYEQYF	TGTGCCAGCAGCTTAGAAACTAGCGGGGGCGCTAACGCCTACGAGCAGTACTTC
-	few	TRBV25-1	TRBJ1-1	CASSTIQPRGWGSTEAFF	TGTGCCAGCAGTACGATCCAACCGAGAGGGTGGGGAAGCACTGAAGCTTTCTTT